A single sample gave rise to the 9 T cell receptor beta chains below, sequenced in a study of blood T cell repertoires in COVID-19 (dated by TCRdb to about 2020). Library preparation employed the immunoSEQ multiplex PCR assay. As stored in TCRdb, this immuneACCESS dataset retains in-frame rearrangements with V and J assigned. A fraction of the clones does not appear; measured against another copy, unresolved V genes explain less than half of the discrepancy, and the remainder lacks a known reason. This sample holds 50,000 to 75,000 clones; more than 85% were observed only once. Roughly 4.6% of the sample is taken by the ten largest. Material for sequencing was peripheral blood. Receptors originate from a man aged 80 or over in a cohort sampled during active COVID-19.

The rearrangement links TRBV5-5 to TRBJ2-7, with TRBD2 matching 11 bases. There are 14 residues in the CDR3. Unmatched junction bases numbered 1, after V lost 2 bases and J lost 3 bases. Per the germline V gene, CDR1 is SGHKS and CDR2 is YYEKEE (reference sequence). The CDR3 sequence is CASSFTSGSYEQYF. CDR3 DNA: TGTGCCAGCAGCTTCACTAGCGGGAGCTACGAGCAGTACTTC.

V gene TRBV5-1 combines with J gene TRBJ1-1; 12 bases are shared with TRBD1. V lost 6 bases, J lost 2 bases, and 11 bases stayed unmatched. Germline V gene lookup returns CDR1 SGHRS and CDR2 YFSETQ. The CDR3 contains 17 residues. The CDR3 region is CASIQGTGGPLNTEAFF. The CDR3 DNA reads as TGCGCCAGCATTCAAGGGACAGGGGGCCCTTTAAACACTGAAGCTTTCTTT.

In its sample, this clone was seen once. V is TRBV7-2 and J is TRBJ1-1; possibly TRBD1 for D (5 bases). Looked up from germline, CDR1 is SGHTA and CDR2 is FQGNSA. Trimming pared 5 bases from V and 0 bases from J, leaving 10 bases between. The length of the CDR3 is 14 residues. CDR3 nucleotide sequence: TGTGCCAGCAGCCCGACAGAGTTGAACACTGAAGCTTTCTTT. It is translated as CASSPTELNTEAFF. Using reference TRBV7-2 and TRBJ1-1 for the parts outside the CDR3, the full variable domain is GAGVSQSPSNKVTEKGKDVELRCDPISGHTALYWYRQSLGQGLEFLIYFQGNSAPDKSGLPSDRFSAERTGGSVSTLTIQRTQQEDSAVYLCASSPTELNTEAFFGQGTRLTVV.

V and J are TRBV9 and TRBJ2-3, with TRBD2 as a possible D gene (6 bases). Germline CDR1 and CDR2: SGDLS and YYNGEE. With 6 bases removed from V and 0 bases from J, the gap between germline ends came to 11 bases. The CDR3 loop spans 14 amino acids. CDR3 nucleotides: TGTGCCAGCACGGGAGCGACTAGCACAGATACGCAGTATTTT. As protein: CASTGATSTDTQYF.

The rearrangement links TRBV11-2 to TRBJ1-6; D is undetermined. Trimming removed 8 bases at V and 0 bases at J, with 5 bases between. Germline-derived CDR1 and CDR2 are SGHAT and FQNNGV. CDR3 length: 13 residues. The CDR3 protein is CASRISYNSPLHF. CDR3 DNA sequence: TGTGCCAGCCGTATCTCCTATAATTCACCCCTCCACTTT.

This rearrangement joins TRBV10-3 to TRBJ1-2; 9 bases map to TRBD1. V shed 6 bases and J 2 bases; nucleotides not matched to a gene: 10. Germline assignment: CDR1 ENHRY and CDR2 SYGVKD. The CDR3 extends over 16 amino acids. The CDR3 protein is CAIRARTGVLNYGYTF. In DNA form, the CDR3 reads TGTGCCATCAGGGCCCGGACAGGGGTTTTAAACTATGGCTACACCTTC.

V and J are TRBV27 and TRBJ1-2, with a possible D match to TRBD1 (6 bases). This CDR3 region has 14 residues. V lost 0 bases to trimming and J lost 2 bases, with 7 bases between them. From germline, CDR1 is MNHEY and CDR2 SMNVEV (reference sequence). CDR3 in DNA: TGTGCCAGCAGTTTATCTGGGGGCAACTATGGCTACACCTTC. Protein sequence: CASSLSGGNYGYTF.

This chain connects TRBV5-1 to TRBJ1-4; D gene ambiguous. Germline V gene sequence: CDR1 SGHRS, CDR2 YFSETQ. Trimming shortened V by 4 bases and J by 4 bases, and 20 bases separated the two germline ends. This CDR3 comprises 17 residues. This CDR3 is CASSPTGARYINEKLFF. Written as DNA, the CDR3 is TGCGCCAGCAGCCCAACGGGAGCTCGTTACATTAATGAAAAACTGTTTTTT.

The chain couples TRBV4-2 to TRBJ2-3; 9 bases are shared with TRBD2. The V gene's germline CDR1 is LGHNA and CDR2 YNFKEQ. The CDR3 is made up of 16 amino acids. The ends lost 2 bases at V and 0 bases at J; junction bases unmatched: 3. CDR3 bases: TGTGCCAGCAGCCAACAAAGCGGGGGGAGCACAGATACGCAGTATTTT. Translated, it gives CASSQQSGGSTDTQYF.